This T cell receptor beta chain was recorded in a study of identifying expanded T cells in peripheral blood. Study results and limitations: Across healthy donors, higher total template counts meant significantly greater approximately two-week count variance.

As to this clone: The antigen is unknown. The sample contains more than one DNA sequence encoding this CDR3.

Collection occurred without any documented infections or immune events in donors. The V end lost 3 bases, the J end lost 4 bases, and 10 bases lay between the germline ends. Germline V lookup: CDR1 SGHTA, CDR2 FQGNSA. The CDR3 runs 13 residues. Sequenced by immunoSEQ multiplex PCR; TCRdb stores in-frame clones only, minus some. This table has around 94,000 clones, about nine tenths appearing once. This receptor was identified in a person aged 18-69 years in good health. The source material was blood. The V and J genes are TRBV7-2 and TRBJ2-7, with no clear D. The CDR3 DNA reads TGTGCCAGCAGCTTTCTTAGCTTGTACGAGCAGTACTTC. It codes for CASSFLSLYEQYF.